Shown below are 14 T cell receptor beta chains from a single sample sequenced in a study of beta chain features in type 1 diabetes. These receptors are not linked to any known antigen. Sequencing targeted expressed TCRB transcripts, as all isolated RNA had been reverse transcribed. Profiled with immunoSEQ multiplex PCR; TCRdb holds only in-frame clones, not every one. Of fewer than 300,000 clones listed, about 11% are singletons. Study outcomes and limitations: In all four CD4+ subsets, TCRB CDR3 length was significantly, moderately reduced in type 1 diabetes.

The sequencing input was naive CD4+ T cells from blood. All receptors come from a man younger than 40 with type 1 diabetes.

J is TRBJ2-5 and V is TRBV5-1; perhaps TRBD2 as D (6 bases). Germline-derived CDR1 and CDR2 are SGHRS and YFSETQ. Deletions cut 0 bases from V and 3 bases from J, with 12 bases between. The CDR3 has 15 residues. CDR3 DNA sequence: TGCGCCAGCAGCTTGGGCGGGGCCGAGGAAGAGACCCAGTACTTC. Translated: CASSLGGAEEETQYF.

The chain employs TRBV15 and TRBJ2-7, with 9 bases fitting TRBD2. In germline, CDR1 is LNHNV, CDR2 YYDKDF (reference sequence). This CDR3 comprises 13 residues. V lost 6 bases, J lost 2 bases, and 2 bases stayed unmatched. CDR3 sequence: CATRTSGTYEQYF. In nucleotides, the CDR3 is TGTGCCACCAGGACTAGCGGAACCTACGAGCAGTACTTC.

Written as DNA, the CDR3 is TGTGCCATCAGTGGACAGGGGGCCTTCTACGAGCAGTACTTC. Translated: CAISGQGAFYEQYF. The chain has TRBV10-3 and TRBJ2-7; 10 bases match TRBD1. Germline CDR1 ENHRY, CDR2 SYGVKD. Losses at the gene ends were 4 bases for V and 3 bases for J; bases not matched to a gene: 3. This CDR3 contains 14 residues.

This clone was counted between two and nine times. The J gene is TRBJ1-6, the V gene TRBV7-9, with 7 bases fitting TRBD1. Germline assignment: CDR1 SEHNR and CDR2 FQNEAQ (reference sequence). With 2 bases clipped from V and 0 bases from J, the junction kept 4 bases outside the gene matches. The CDR3 covers 17 residues. Here the CDR3 reads CASSLWTGFSYNSPLHF. CDR3 nucleotides: TGTGCCAGCAGCTTATGGACAGGCTTCTCCTATAATTCACCCCTCCACTTT.

V and J are TRBV9 and TRBJ2-1; 12 nucleotides line up with TRBD2. Trimming removed 0 bases from V and 0 bases from J; junction bases left unmatched: 7. The CDR3 is 19 amino acids. Looked up from germline, CDR1 is SGDLS and CDR2 is YYNGEE. The CDR3 protein is CASSVAPSSGGASYNEQFF. The CDR3 DNA follows: TGTGCCAGCAGCGTAGCCCCGTCTAGCGGGGGGGCCTCCTACAATGAGCAGTTCTTC.

This clone was detected only a few times. The chain joins TRBV29-1 to TRBJ1-5; no clear D gene. This CDR3 is 14 amino acids long. Per germline, CDR1 SQVTM and CDR2 ANQGSEA. The germline V and J ends were trimmed by 5 bases and 3 bases, with 14 bases remaining between them. The CDR3 DNA sequence: TGCAGCGTTCGTCTGGGAGACATCAATCAGCCCCAGCATTTT. Amino acids: CSVRLGDINQPQHF. Filled out from reference TRBV29-1 and TRBJ1-5, the complete variable domain reads SAVISQKPSRDICQRGTSLTIQCQVDSQVTMMFWYRQQPGQSLTLIATANQGSEATYESGFVIDKFPISRPNLTFSTLTVSNMSPEDSSIYLCSVRLGDINQPQHFGDGTRLSIL.

The rearrangement joins TRBV29-1 to TRBJ2-2; 7 bases match TRBD1. The germline CDR1 and CDR2 sequences are SQVTM and ANQGSEA. The CDR3 runs 14 residues. Trimming took 6 bases from V and 3 from J; bases not matched to a gene: 7. CDR3 amino acids: CSVLGDSHTGELFF. The CDR3 nucleotides are TGCAGCGTACTTGGGGACAGCCACACCGGGGAGCTGTTTTTT.

This clone was counted between two and nine times. The chain combines TRBV5-1 with TRBJ2-2; the D gene is possibly TRBD2 (5 bases). V lost 6 bases to trimming and J lost 4 bases, with 10 bases between them. The CDR3 totals 13 residues. Per germline, CDR1 SGHRS and CDR2 YFSETQ. The CDR3 sequence: CASKMGSTGELFF. For the CDR3, the DNA is TGCGCCAGCAAAATGGGGAGCACCGGGGAGCTGTTTTTT.

This clone has just a few counts. The V call is TRBV25-1, the J call TRBJ2-7, with D perhaps TRBD1 (6 bases). Per germline, CDR1 MGHDK and CDR2 SYGVNS. CDR3 length: 15 amino acids. Trimming pared 3 bases from V and 5 bases from J, leaving 17 bases between. This CDR3 is CASSENVWGPDEQYF. The CDR3 region has the DNA TGTGCCAGCAGTGAGAATGTTTGGGGGCCCGACGAGCAGTACTTC.

Here the CDR3 reads CASSVGPGLVNTEAFF. The DNA of the CDR3 is TGTGCCAGCAGCGTAGGGCCGGGGTTGGTGAACACTGAAGCTTTCTTT. The chain couples TRBV9 to TRBJ1-1, with D unclear. Deletions cut 0 bases from V and 0 bases from J, with 12 bases between. Germline V gene data show CDR1 as SGDLS and CDR2 as YYNGEE. The CDR3 length is 16 residues.

The chain couples TRBV11-3 to TRBJ1-1, with TRBD1 matching 8 bases. This CDR3 is built from 19 residues. J lost 1 base, V lost 1 base, and 14 bases had no gene match. Germline CDR1 and CDR2: SGHNT and YENEEA. CDR3 DNA: TGTGCCAGCAGCTTAGGGACAGGGACGGGCGTACGAAAGAACACTGAAGCTTTCTTT. Its translation: CASSLGTGTGVRKNTEAFF.

The chain carries TRBV5-6 and TRBJ2-5; 7 bases map to TRBD1. This CDR3 has 13 residues. J lost 3 bases, V lost 4 bases, and 3 bases had no gene match. The V gene's germline CDR1 is SGHDT and CDR2 YYEEEE. CDR3 DNA sequence: TGTGCCAGCAGCCCCGGGACAGAAGAGACCCAGTACTTC. Translated, it gives CASSPGTEETQYF.

The gene calls are TRBV5-1 and TRBJ1-1; D may be TRBD1 (5 bases). Trimming pared 0 bases from V and 4 bases from J, leaving 16 bases between. The CDR3 covers 16 residues. Germline values: CDR1 SGHRS, CDR2 YFSETQ. CDR3 nucleotides: TGCGCCAGCAGCTTGGGGGGGGAGGCCTTCCCCACTGAAGCTTTCTTT. It encodes CASSLGGEAFPTEAFF.

The V gene is TRBV14, the J gene TRBJ1-1, with D perhaps matching TRBD1 (5 bases). The CDR3 length is 13 residues. Trimming cost V 3 bases and J 9 bases, with 14 bases left between them. The V gene's germline CDR1 is SGHDN and CDR2 FVKESK. The CDR3 region has the DNA TGTGCCAGCAGCCACGGAAGGGGAAGCCAAGCTTTCTTT. Translating gives CASSHGRGSQAFF.